The clone carrying this T cell receptor (beta chain) was detected once. Losses at the gene ends were 3 bases for V and 7 bases for J; bases not matched to a gene: 8. The germline V gene has CDR1 KGHSH and CDR2 LQKENI. This CDR3 is 15 amino acids long. This record belongs to a study of shared clonotypes between healthy human individuals. Study-level information: The donor group consisted of a couple of women and a few men, aged 18 to 49.

Deep was the level used in running the assay. An approximately 200 ng quantity of DNA, roughly 30,000 T cell genomes, went into the sorted-subset replicate PCRs. Data came from immunoSEQ multiplex PCR; TCRdb stores just in-frame clones and leaves some out. The repertoire includes some 1 million clones, around 76% of them detected once, and 1.4% sits in the top ten. This receptor was taken from a man younger than 35 in good health. Specimen: memory CD4+ T cells sorted from blood. Described subset: CD45RA-negative fraction. The chain has TRBV18 and TRBJ1-5, with 8 bases aligning to TRBD1. The CDR3, as DNA: TGTGCCAGCTCACCCCTAGGACAGGGCCGGCAGCCCCAGCATTTT. Protein: CASSPLGQGRQPQHF.